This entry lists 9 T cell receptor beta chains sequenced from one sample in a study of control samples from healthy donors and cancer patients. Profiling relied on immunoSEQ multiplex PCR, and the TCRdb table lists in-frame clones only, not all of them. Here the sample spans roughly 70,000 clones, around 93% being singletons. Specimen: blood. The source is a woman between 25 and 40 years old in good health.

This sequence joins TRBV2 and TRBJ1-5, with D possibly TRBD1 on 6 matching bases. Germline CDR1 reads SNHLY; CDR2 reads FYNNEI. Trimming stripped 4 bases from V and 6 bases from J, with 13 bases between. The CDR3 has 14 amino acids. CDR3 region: CASSGQDFGQPQHF. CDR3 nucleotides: TGTGCCAGCAGTGGACAGGATTTCGGTCAGCCCCAGCATTTT.

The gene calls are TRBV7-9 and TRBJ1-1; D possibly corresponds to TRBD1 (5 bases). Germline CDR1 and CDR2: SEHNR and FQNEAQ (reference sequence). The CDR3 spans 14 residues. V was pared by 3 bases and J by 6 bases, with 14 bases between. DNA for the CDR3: TGTGCCAGCAGCTTCGTCGAAAAGGGGTCTGAAGCTTTCTTT. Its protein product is CASSFVEKGSEAFF.

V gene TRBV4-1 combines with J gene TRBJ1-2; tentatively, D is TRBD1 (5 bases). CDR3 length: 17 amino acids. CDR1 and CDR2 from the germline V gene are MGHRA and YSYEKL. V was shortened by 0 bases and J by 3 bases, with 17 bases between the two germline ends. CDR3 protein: CASSQDHGGPSYYGYTF. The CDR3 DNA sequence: TGCGCCAGCAGCCAAGATCACGGGGGTCCCTCCTACTATGGCTACACCTTC.

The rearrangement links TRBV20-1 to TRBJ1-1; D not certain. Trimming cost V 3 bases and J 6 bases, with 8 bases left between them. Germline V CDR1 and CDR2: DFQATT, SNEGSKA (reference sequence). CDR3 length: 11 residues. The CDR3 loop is CSARVTSEAFF. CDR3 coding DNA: TGCAGTGCTAGGGTTACTTCTGAAGCTTTCTTT.

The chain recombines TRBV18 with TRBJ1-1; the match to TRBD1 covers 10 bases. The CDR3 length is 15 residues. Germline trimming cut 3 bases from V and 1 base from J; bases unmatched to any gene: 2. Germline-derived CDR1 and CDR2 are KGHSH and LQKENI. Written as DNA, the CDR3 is TGTGCCAGCTCACCGAGACAGGGGGCGAACACTGAAGCTTTCTTT. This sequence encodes CASSPRQGANTEAFF.

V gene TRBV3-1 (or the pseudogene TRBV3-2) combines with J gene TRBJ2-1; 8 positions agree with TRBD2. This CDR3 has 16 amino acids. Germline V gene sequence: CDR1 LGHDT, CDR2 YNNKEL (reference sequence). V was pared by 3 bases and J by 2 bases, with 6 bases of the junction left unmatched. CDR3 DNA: TGTGCCAGCAGCCATATTAGCGGGATGCCCTACAATGAGCAGTTCTTC. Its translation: CASSHISGMPYNEQFF.

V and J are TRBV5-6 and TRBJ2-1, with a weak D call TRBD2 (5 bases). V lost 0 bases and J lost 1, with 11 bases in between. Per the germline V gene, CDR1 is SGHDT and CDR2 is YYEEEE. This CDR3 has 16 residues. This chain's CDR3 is CASSLALPGSYNEQFF. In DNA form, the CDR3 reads TGTGCCAGCAGCTTGGCCTTACCGGGATCCTACAATGAGCAGTTCTTC.

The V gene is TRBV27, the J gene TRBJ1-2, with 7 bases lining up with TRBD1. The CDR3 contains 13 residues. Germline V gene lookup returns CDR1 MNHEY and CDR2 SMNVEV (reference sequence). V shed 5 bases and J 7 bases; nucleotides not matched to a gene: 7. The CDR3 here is CASSADRVSGYTF. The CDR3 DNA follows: TGTGCCAGCAGTGCCGACAGGGTTTCTGGCTACACCTTC.

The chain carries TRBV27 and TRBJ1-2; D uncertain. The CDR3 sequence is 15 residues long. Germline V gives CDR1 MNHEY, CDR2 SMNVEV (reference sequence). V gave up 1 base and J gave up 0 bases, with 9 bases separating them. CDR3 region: CASSLLAASNYGYTF. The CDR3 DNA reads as TGTGCCAGCAGTTTATTGGCAGCCTCTAACTATGGCTACACCTTC.